Each of the 11 T cell receptor beta chains below was sequenced from the same sample in a study of CD4+ T cells in melanoma. Using immunoSEQ multiplex PCR, the repertoire was profiled, and TCRdb retains in-frame clones only, with some absent. This sample has a few thousand clones, with around 71% found just once. Material for sequencing was cells from a culture (not recorded whether cultured in vitro). These receptors were obtained from a human donor with melanoma.

This clone has just a few counts. The chain employs TRBV27 and TRBJ1-5, with 9 positions matching TRBD1. The CDR3 contains 14 residues. Trimming cost V 5 bases and J 11 bases; bases outside gene matches: 10. Germline V lookup: CDR1 MNHEY, CDR2 SMNVEV (reference sequence). The DNA of the CDR3 is TGTGCCAGCAGTCCACAGGGGGCGGGTGGGTCCCAGCATTTT. Amino acids: CASSPQGAGGSQHF.

This clone is medium-sized (0.01 to 0.1%) in the sample. The rearrangement uses TRBV29-1 and TRBJ1-2, with 8 bases identical to TRBD1. V gave up 4 bases and J gave up 4 bases; unmatched junction bases: 5. Germline V gives CDR1 SQVTM, CDR2 ANQGSEA. The CDR3 covers 13 residues. CDR3 sequence reads: CSVVGQDGYGYTF. The CDR3 coding sequence is TGCAGCGTTGTGGGACAGGATGGCTATGGCTACACCTTC.

V and J are TRBV24-1 and TRBJ1-2; 7 nucleotides align to TRBD1. V shed 2 bases, J shed 8 bases, and the junction held 7 bases outside the gene matches. CDR3 length equals 14 residues. From germline, CDR1 is KGHDR and CDR2 SFDVKD. For the CDR3, the DNA is TGTGCCACCAGTGATTCGGGACAGCTTAGGGGCTACACCTTC. Translated: CATSDSGQLRGYTF.

This clone has a single count. The chain combines TRBV5-5 with TRBJ2-5, with 9 nucleotides matching TRBD1. Germline V CDR1 and CDR2: SGHKS, YYEKEE (reference sequence). The trim removed 2 bases at V and 1 base at J, leaving 3 bases unmatched. The CDR3 spans 15 residues. The CDR3: CASSFGTGFQETQYF. The DNA for the CDR3 is TGTGCCAGCAGCTTCGGGACAGGGTTCCAAGAGACCCAGTACTTC.

J is TRBJ1-5 and V is TRBV15, with D maybe TRBD1 (6 bases). This CDR3 spans 15 amino acids. V was cut by 4 bases and J by 7 bases, with 17 bases left in between. From germline, CDR1 is LNHNV and CDR2 YYDKDF (reference sequence). The CDR3 spells CATSTSTGLSQPQHF. As DNA, the CDR3 is TGTGCCACCAGCACCAGCACAGGGTTGAGCCAGCCCCAGCATTTT.

The chain combines TRBV5-1 with TRBJ1-3; 8 nucleotides agree with TRBD1. V shed 1 base and J 0 bases; nucleotides not matched to a gene: 15. The CDR3 has 20 residues. From germline, CDR1 is SGHRS and CDR2 YFSETQ. The CDR3 region has the DNA TGCGCCAGCAGCTTGAGGGCGCAGGGGACAGGATTGAGCTCTGGAAACACCATATATTTT. Translation: CASSLRAQGTGLSSGNTIYF.

The V and J genes are TRBV11-2 and TRBJ1-3; D unclear. The CDR3 contains 13 residues. In germline, CDR1 is SGHAT, CDR2 FQNNGV. Trimming stripped 4 bases from V and 1 base from J, with 5 bases between. CDR3 residues: CASSSSSGNTIYF. CDR3 sequence (DNA): TGTGCCAGCAGCTCTTCTTCTGGAAACACCATATATTTT.

The chain has TRBV21-1 and TRBJ2-7; TRBD2 is the table's D call and was not checked against the DNA. TRBV21-1 is annotated as a pseudogene. This CDR3 spans 16 amino acids. The DNA of the CDR3 is TGTGCCAGCAGCGCGACGGGACTAGCGGACTCCTACGAGCAGTACTTC. This encodes CASSATGLADSYEQYF.

This clone was detected once. The chain recombines TRBV29-1 with TRBJ1-2; TRBD1 agrees at 8 bases. Germline lookup yields CDR1 SQVTM and CDR2 ANQGSEA. V shed 7 bases and J 2 bases; nucleotides not matched to a gene: 3. The CDR3 is made up of 12 amino acids. CDR3 sequence reads: CSGGQGNYGYTF. The CDR3 DNA sequence: TGCAGCGGCGGACAGGGCAACTATGGCTACACCTTC. Drawing the rest from reference TRBV29-1 and TRBJ1-2, the complete variable domain is SAVISQKPSRDICQRGTSLTIQCQVDSQVTMMFWYRQQPGQSLTLIATANQGSEATYESGFVIDKFPISRPNLTFSTLTVSNMSPEDSSIYLCSGGQGNYGYTFGSGTRLTVV.

This chain connects TRBV7-3 to TRBJ2-2; weak D call: TRBD2 (6 bases). V lost 4 bases and J 5 bases, leaving 14 bases between the germline ends. CDR1 and CDR2 (germline): SGHTA, FQGTGA. The CDR3 covers 15 residues. The CDR3 spells CASSSLGGGTGELFF. The CDR3 nucleotides are TGTGCCAGCAGCTCCCTCGGGGGTGGGACCGGGGAGCTGTTTTTT. Filled out from reference TRBV7-3 and TRBJ2-2, the complete variable domain reads GAGVSQTPSNKVTEKGKYVELRCDPISGHTALYWYRQSLGQGPEFLIYFQGTGAADDSGLPNDRFFAVRPEGSVSTLKIQRTERGDSAVYLCASSSLGGGTGELFFGEGSRLTVL.

V gene TRBV6-5 combines with J gene TRBJ2-3; D possibly corresponds to TRBD2 (5 bases). The CDR3 is 11 residues long. Trimming left V 7 bases short and J 3 bases short, with 5 bases between. Germline V CDR1 and CDR2: MNHEY, SVGAGI. DNA for the CDR3: TGTGCCAGCACGGGGACAGATACGCAGTATTTT. Amino acids: CASTGTDTQYF.